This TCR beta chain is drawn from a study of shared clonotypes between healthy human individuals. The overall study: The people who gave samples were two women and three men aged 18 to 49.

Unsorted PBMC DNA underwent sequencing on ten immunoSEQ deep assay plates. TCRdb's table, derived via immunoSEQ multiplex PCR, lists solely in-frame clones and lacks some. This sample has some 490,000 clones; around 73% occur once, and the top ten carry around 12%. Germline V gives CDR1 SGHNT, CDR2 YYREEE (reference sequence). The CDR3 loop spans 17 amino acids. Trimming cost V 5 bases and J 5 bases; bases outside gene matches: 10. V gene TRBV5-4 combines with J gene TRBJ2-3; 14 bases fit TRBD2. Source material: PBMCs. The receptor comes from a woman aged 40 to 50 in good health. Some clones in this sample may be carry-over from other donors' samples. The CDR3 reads CASRPTSGRAFGDTQYF. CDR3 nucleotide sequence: TGTGCCAGCAGACCGACTAGCGGGAGGGCCTTTGGAGATACGCAGTATTTT.